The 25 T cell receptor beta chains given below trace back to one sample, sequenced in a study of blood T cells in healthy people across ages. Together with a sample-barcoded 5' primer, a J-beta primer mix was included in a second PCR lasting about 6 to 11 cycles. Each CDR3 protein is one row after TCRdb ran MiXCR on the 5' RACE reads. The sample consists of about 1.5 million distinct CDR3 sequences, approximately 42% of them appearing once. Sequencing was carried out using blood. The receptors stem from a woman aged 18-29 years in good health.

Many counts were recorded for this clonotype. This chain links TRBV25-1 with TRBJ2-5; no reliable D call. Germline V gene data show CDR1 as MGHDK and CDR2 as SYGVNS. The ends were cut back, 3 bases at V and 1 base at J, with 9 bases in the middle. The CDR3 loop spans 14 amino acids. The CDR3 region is CASSDHGSQETQYF. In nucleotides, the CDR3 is TGTGCCAGCAGTGACCACGGATCCCAAGAGACCCAGTACTTC.

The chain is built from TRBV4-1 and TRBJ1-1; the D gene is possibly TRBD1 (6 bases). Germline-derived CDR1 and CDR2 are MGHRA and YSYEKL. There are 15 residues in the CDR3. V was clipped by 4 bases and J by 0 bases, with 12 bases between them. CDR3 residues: CASSPAGHMNTEAFF. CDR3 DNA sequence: TGCGCCAGCAGCCCAGCGGGACATATGAACACTGAAGCTTTCTTT.

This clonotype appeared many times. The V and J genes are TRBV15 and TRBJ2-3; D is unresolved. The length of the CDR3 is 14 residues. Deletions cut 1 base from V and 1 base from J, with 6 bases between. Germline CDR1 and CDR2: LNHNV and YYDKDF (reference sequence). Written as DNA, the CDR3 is TGTGCCACCAGCAGAGGGACCCGCACAGATACGCAGTATTTT. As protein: CATSRGTRTDTQYF.

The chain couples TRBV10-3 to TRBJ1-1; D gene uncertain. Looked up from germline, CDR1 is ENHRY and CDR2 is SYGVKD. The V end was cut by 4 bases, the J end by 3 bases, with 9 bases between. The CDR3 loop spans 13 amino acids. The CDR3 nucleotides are TGTGCCATCAGTGCTGGGTCGGACACTGAAGCTTTCTTT. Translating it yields CAISAGSDTEAFF.

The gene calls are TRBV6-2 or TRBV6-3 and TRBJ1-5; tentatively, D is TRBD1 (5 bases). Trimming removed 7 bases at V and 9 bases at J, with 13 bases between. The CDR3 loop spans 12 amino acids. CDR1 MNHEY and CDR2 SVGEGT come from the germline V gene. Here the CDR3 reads CASKGDSPPQHF. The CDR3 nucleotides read TGTGCCAGCAAGGGAGACAGCCCGCCCCAGCATTTT.

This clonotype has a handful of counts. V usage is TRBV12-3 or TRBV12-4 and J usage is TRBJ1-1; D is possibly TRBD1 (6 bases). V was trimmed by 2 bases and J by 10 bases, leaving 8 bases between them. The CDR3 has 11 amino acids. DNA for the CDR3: TGTGCCAGCAGTTTAACAGGGCGAGCTTTCTTT. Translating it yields CASSLTGRAFF.

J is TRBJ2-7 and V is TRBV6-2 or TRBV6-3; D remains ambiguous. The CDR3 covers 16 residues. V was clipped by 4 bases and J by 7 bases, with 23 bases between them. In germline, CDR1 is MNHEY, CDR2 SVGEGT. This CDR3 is CASSSSPRGRADEQYF. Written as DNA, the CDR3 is TGTGCCAGCAGTTCCAGCCCCCGAGGAAGGGCCGATGAGCAGTACTTC.

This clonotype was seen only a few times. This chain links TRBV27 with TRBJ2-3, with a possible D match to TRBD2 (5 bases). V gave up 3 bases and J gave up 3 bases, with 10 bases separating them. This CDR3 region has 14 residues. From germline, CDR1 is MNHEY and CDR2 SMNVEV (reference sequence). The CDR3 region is CASSLTIGTDTQYF. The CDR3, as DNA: TGTGCCAGCAGTTTGACTATAGGAACAGATACGCAGTATTTT.

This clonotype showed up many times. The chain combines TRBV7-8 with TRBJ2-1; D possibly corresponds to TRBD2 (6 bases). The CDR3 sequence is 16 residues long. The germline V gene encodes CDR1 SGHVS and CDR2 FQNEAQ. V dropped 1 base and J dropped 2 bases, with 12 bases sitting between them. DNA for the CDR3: TGTGCCAGCAGCTTAGTTGCGGGAATCCCCTACAATGAGCAGTTCTTC. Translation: CASSLVAGIPYNEQFF.

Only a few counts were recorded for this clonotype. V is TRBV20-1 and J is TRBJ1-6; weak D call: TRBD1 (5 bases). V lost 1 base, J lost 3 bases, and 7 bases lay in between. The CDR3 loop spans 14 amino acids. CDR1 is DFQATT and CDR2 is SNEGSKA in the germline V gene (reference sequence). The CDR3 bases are TGCAGTGCTAGAGGGGGGTACTATAATTCACCCCTCCACTTT. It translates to CSARGGYYNSPLHF.

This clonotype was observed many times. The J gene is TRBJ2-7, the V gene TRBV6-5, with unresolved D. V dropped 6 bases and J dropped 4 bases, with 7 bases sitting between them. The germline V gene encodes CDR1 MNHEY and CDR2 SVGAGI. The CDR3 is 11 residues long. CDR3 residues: CASRVGYEQYF. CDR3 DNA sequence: TGTGCCAGCAGGGTCGGGTACGAGCAGTACTTC.

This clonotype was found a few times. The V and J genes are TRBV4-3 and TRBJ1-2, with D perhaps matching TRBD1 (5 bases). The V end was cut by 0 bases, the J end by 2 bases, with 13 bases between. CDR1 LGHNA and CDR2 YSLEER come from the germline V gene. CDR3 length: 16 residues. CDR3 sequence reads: CASSQDIGTGNYGYTF. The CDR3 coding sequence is TGCGCCAGCAGCCAAGATATCGGGACGGGAAACTATGGCTACACCTTC.

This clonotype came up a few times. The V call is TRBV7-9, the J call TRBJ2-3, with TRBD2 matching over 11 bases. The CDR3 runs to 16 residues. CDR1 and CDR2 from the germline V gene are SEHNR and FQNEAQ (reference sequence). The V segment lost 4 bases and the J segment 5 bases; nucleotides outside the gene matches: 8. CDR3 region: CASSSSLAGVIDTQYF. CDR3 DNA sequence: TGTGCCAGCAGCTCCTCACTAGCGGGGGTTATAGATACGCAGTATTTT.

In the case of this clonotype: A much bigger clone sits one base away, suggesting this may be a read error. CDR3 loop: CASSFLEEETQFF. The CDR3 DNA reads TGTGCCAGCAGTTTCCTGGAAGAAGAGACCCAGTTCTTC. This chain links TRBV12-3 or TRBV12-4 with TRBJ2-1; D is uncertain. With 3 bases removed from V and 13 bases from J, the gap between germline ends came to 16 bases. CDR3 length equals 13 residues.

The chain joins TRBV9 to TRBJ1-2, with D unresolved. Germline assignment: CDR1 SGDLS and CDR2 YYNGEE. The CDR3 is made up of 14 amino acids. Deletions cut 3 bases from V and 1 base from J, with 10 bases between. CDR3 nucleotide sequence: TGTGCCAGCAGCGGAAGGGAGCATAACTATGGCTACACCTTC. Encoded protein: CASSGREHNYGYTF. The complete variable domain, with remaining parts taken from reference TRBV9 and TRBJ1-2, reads DSGVTQTPKHLITATGQRVTLRCSPRSGDLSVYWYQQSLDQGLQFLIQYYNGEERAKGNILERFSAQQFPDLHSELNLSSLELGDSALYFCASSGREHNYGYTFGSGTRLTVV.

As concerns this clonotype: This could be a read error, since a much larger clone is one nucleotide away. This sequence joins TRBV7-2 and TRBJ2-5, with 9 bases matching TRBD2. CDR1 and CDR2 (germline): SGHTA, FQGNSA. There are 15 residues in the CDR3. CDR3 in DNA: TGTGCCGGCAGCTGGACTAGCGCGGACAAAGAGACCCAGTACTTC. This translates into CAGSWTSADKETQYF.

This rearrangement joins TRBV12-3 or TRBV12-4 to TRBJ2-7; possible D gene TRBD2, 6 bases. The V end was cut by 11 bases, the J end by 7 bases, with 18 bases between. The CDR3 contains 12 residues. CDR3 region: CAARRGYNEQYF. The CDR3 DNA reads TGTGCCGCCCGTCGGGGGTACAATGAGCAGTACTTC.

CDR3 nucleotides: TGCAGTGCTAGAGATCATGGGCGATTAGCGGCAGGCAATGAGCAGTACTTC. Amino acids: CSARDHGRLAAGNEQYF. V usage is TRBV20-1 and J usage is TRBJ2-5; possibly TRBD2 for D (6 bases). V shed 0 bases and J shed 11 bases, with 28 bases lying between them. Per the germline V gene, CDR1 is DFQATT and CDR2 is SNEGSKA (reference sequence). The CDR3 contains 17 residues.

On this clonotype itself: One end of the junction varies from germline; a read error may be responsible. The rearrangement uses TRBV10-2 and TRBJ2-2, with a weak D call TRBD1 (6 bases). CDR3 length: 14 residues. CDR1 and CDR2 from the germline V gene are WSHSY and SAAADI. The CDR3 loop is CASSGGQDTEELFF. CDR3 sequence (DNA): TGCGCCAGCAGTGGGGGGCAGGACACCGAGGAGCTGTTTTTT.

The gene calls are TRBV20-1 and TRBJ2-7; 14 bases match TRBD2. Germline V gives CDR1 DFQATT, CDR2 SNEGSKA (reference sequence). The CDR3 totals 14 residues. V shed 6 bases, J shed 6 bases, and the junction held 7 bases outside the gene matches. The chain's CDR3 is CSAYRTSGGSEQYF. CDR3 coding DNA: TGCAGTGCATACCGGACTAGCGGGGGGAGCGAGCAGTACTTC.

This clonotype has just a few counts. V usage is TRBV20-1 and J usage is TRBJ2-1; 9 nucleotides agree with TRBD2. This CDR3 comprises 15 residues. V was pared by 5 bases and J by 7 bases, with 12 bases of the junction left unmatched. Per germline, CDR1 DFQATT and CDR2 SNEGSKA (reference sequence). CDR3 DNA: TGCAGTGCTGACGAAGCGGGAGGATTGGGAAATGAGCAGTTCTTC. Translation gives CSADEAGGLGNEQFF.

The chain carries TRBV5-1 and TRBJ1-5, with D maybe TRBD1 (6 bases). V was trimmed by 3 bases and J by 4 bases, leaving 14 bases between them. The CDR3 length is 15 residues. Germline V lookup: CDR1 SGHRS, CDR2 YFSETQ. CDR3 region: CASSSLGQINQPQHF. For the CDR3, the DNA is TGCGCCAGCAGCTCTCTTGGACAGATAAATCAGCCCCAGCATTTT.

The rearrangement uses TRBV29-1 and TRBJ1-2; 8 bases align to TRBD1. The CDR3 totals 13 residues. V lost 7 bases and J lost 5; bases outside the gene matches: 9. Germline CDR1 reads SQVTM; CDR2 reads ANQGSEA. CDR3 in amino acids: CSAGPDRGYGYTF. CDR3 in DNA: TGCAGCGCCGGTCCCGACAGGGGATATGGCTACACCTTC. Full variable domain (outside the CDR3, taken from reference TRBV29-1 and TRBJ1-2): SAVISQKPSRDICQRGTSLTIQCQVDSQVTMMFWYRQQPGQSLTLIATANQGSEATYESGFVIDKFPISRPNLTFSTLTVSNMSPEDSSIYLCSAGPDRGYGYTFGSGTRLTVV.

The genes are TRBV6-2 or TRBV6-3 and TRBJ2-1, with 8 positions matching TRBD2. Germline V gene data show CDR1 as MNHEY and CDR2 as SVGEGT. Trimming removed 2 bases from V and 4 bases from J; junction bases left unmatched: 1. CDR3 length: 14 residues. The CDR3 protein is CASSYAGGYNEQFF. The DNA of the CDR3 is TGTGCCAGCAGTTACGCGGGAGGATACAATGAGCAGTTCTTC.

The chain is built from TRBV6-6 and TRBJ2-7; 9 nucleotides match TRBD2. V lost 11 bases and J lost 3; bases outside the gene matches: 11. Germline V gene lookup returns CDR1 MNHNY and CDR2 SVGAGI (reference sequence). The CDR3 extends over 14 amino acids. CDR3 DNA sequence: TGTGCCGCCGGTTCCGCTAGCGGGATCTACGAGCAGTACTTC. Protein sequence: CAAGSASGIYEQYF.